This T cell receptor (beta chain) was sequenced in a study of shared clonotypes between healthy human individuals. Study-level information: CD8 memory received one plate per donor, CD8 naive two, CD4 memory three and CD4 naive three. General study findings and limits: Against clonotypes common to all four donors, non-shared ones had lower generation probabilities. Deeper or shallower sequencing was expected to change how clonotypes are shared among donors.

This table comes from immunoSEQ multiplex PCR, and its TCRdb copy is limited to in-frame clones, with some not included. The sample shows 600,000 or so clones, roughly 96% of them seen only once. In regard to this clone: Its cognate antigen is unknown.

CDR3 length: 18 amino acids. CDR1 SGDLS and CDR2 YYNGEE come from the germline V gene. J was trimmed by 2 bases and V by 0 bases; bases with no gene match: 12. The naive CD8 population came from CD45RO-negative cells selected for CCR7, without terminally differentiated effector memory CD45RA+ cells. This rearrangement joins TRBV9 to TRBJ2-3; 7 nucleotides match TRBD2. This receptor was obtained from a woman aged 25 to 39 in good health. Sequenced input: naive CD8+ T cells sorted from blood. The CDR3 DNA sequence: TGTGCCAGCAGCGTAGAGTCCCAACTAGCGAGGAACACAGATACGCAGTATTTT. Translating it yields CASSVESQLARNTDTQYF. The full variable domain, its missing parts supplied by reference TRBV9 and TRBJ2-3, is DSGVTQTPKHLITATGQRVTLRCSPRSGDLSVYWYQQSLDQGLQFLIQYYNGEERAKGNILERFSAQQFPDLHSELNLSSLELGDSALYFCASSVESQLARNTDTQYFGPGTRLTVL.